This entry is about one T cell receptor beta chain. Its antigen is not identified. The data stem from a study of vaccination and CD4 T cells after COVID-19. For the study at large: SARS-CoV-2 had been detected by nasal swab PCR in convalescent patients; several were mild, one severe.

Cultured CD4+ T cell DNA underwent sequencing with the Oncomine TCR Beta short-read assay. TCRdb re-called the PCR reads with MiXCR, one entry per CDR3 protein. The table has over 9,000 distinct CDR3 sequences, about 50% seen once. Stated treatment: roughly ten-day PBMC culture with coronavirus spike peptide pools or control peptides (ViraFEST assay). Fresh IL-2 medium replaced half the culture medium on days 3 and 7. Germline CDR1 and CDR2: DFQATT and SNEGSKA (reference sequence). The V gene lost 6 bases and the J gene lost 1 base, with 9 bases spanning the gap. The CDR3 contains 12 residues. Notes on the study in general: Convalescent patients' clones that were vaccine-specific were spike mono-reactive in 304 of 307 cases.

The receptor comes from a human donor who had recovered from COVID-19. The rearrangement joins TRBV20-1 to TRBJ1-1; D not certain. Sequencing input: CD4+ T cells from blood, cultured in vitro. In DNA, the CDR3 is TGCAGTGCGCAAAAGGGGAACACTGAAGCTTTCTTT. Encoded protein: CSAQKGNTEAFF.